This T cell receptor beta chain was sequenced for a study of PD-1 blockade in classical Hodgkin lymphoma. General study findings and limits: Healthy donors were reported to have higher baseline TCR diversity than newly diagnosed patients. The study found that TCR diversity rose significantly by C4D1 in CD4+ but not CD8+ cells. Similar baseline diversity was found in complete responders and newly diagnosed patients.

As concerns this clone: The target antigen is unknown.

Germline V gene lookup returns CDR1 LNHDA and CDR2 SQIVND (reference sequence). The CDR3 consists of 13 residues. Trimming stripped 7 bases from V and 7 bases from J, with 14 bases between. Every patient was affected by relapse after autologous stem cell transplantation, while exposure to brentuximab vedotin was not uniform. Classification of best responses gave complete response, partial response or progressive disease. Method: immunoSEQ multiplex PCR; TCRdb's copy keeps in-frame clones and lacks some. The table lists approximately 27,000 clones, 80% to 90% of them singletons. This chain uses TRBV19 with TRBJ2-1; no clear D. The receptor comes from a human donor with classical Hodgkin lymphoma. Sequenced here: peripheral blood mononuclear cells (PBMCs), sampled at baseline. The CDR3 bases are TGTGCCAGTAAGGAGAACCAATATAATGAGCAGTTCTTC. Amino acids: CASKENQYNEQFF.